These 5 T cell receptor beta chains were sequenced from one sample in a study of TIL therapy for anti-PD-1-resistant metastatic lung cancer. Time point here: pre-treatment sample, taken before nivolumab and TIL therapy. Pleural nodules or supraclavicular lymph nodes made up most of the excised metastases sampled. Sequencing used immunoSEQ v3. Method: immunoSEQ multiplex PCR; TCRdb's copy keeps in-frame clones and lacks some. Of some 90,000 clones in the sample, about three fifths were seen once. The sequencing used tumor tissue, collected at baseline. These receptors were obtained from a person aged 25 to 85 with non-small cell lung cancer.

CDR3 sequence: CASSQGQRDDGELFF. The CDR3 nucleotides read TGCGCCAGCAGCCAAGGGCAAAGGGATGACGGGGAGCTGTTTTTT. The rearrangement uses TRBV4-3 and TRBJ2-2, with D uncertain. This CDR3 is built from 15 residues. The V gene's germline CDR1 is LGHNA and CDR2 YSLEER. V lost 1 base to trimming and J lost 7 bases, with 13 bases between them.

This chain uses TRBV3-1 (or the pseudogene TRBV3-2) with TRBJ1-5, with TRBD1 identical over 8 bases. The CDR3 length is 15 residues. V lost 5 bases and J lost 2; bases outside the gene matches: 5. Germline V gene lookup returns CDR1 LGHDT and CDR2 YNNKEL (reference sequence). CDR3: CASSRTGFGNQPQHF. CDR3 nucleotide sequence: TGTGCCAGCAGCAGGACAGGGTTCGGCAATCAGCCCCAGCATTTT.

The chain employs TRBV27 and TRBJ2-7; no definite D call. V lost 0 bases to trimming and J lost 2 bases, with 5 bases between them. The germline V gene encodes CDR1 MNHEY and CDR2 SMNVEV (reference sequence). The CDR3 consists of 13 residues. The CDR3 DNA is TGTGCCAGCAGTTTATCCTTAACCTACGAGCAGTACTTC. This gives the protein CASSLSLTYEQYF.

This chain uses TRBV7-2 with TRBJ2-3, with D possibly being TRBD2 (6 bases). CDR1 is SGHTA and CDR2 is FQGNSA in the germline V gene. V lost 3 bases and J lost 2, with 12 bases in between. CDR3 length: 15 residues. The CDR3 region has the DNA TGTGCCAGCAGCTTTCTTGCGGGGATCACAGATACGCAGTATTTT. It specifies CASSFLAGITDTQYF.

The J gene is TRBJ2-1, the V gene TRBV2; weak D call: TRBD2 (6 bases). Trimming shortened V by 4 bases and J by 9 bases, and 13 bases separated the two germline ends. This CDR3 has 13 amino acids. CDR1 and CDR2 (germline): SNHLY, FYNNEI. CDR3 in DNA: TGTGCCAGCAGTGTCCCGGGACTCACTGAGCAGTTCTTC. The encoded protein is CASSVPGLTEQFF.